Each of the 23 T cell receptor beta chains below was sequenced from the same sample in a study of cytomegalovirus exposure and HLA in healthy donors. Primers included in the PCR were 60 Vbeta and 13 Jbeta primers. Measured with immunoSEQ multiplex PCR; TCRdb has only the in-frame clones, and not every one. This listing includes around 100,000 clones. Specimen: PBMCs. These receptors were taken from a man aged 40-50 years in good health and CMV-seronegative.

The chain is built from TRBV30 and TRBJ1-3; 7 bases agree with TRBD1. The ends lost 7 bases at V and 3 bases at J; junction bases unmatched: 6. The germline gives CDR1 GTSNPN, CDR2 SVGIG (reference sequence). This CDR3 comprises 13 residues. CDR3 DNA: TGTGCCTACGCGACAGGGTTTGGAAACACCATATATTTT. This translates into CAYATGFGNTIYF.

This chain uses TRBV19 with TRBJ2-1; 9 nucleotides agree with TRBD2. After removal of 3 bases from V and 6 bases from J, the junction contained 3 bases not matched to a gene. The CDR3 has 14 residues. Germline assignment: CDR1 LNHDA and CDR2 SQIVND (reference sequence). DNA of the CDR3: TGTGCCAGTAGTATCAAGCGGGAGGTCAATGAGCAGTTCTTC. Its protein product is CASSIKREVNEQFF.

The chain links TRBV19 to TRBJ2-3; perhaps TRBD2 as D (5 bases). From germline, CDR1 is LNHDA and CDR2 SQIVND (reference sequence). V was trimmed by 7 bases and J by 2 bases, leaving 13 bases between them. The CDR3 has 14 amino acids. The CDR3 spells CASTPSRDTDTQYF. The CDR3 DNA reads TGTGCCAGTACCCCTAGCCGGGACACAGATACGCAGTATTTT.

V and J are TRBV30 and TRBJ1-4, with D possibly being TRBD1 (5 bases). The CDR3 totals 13 residues. V was shortened by 3 bases and J by 4 bases, with 9 bases between the two germline ends. Germline V gene lookup returns CDR1 GTSNPN and CDR2 SVGIG (reference sequence). In nucleotides, the CDR3 is TGTGCCTGGAGCGACAGATATAATGAAAAACTGTTTTTT. It yields the protein CAWSDRYNEKLFF.

The V and J genes are TRBV5-1 and TRBJ1-3; the D is unclear. Per the germline V gene, CDR1 is SGHRS and CDR2 is YFSETQ. V was clipped by 0 bases and J by 0 bases, with 4 bases between them. The CDR3 is 14 residues long. CDR3 nucleotide sequence: TGCGCCAGCAGCTTGGGCAGCTCTGGAAACACCATATATTTT. It translates to CASSLGSSGNTIYF.

The rearrangement uses TRBV7-9 and TRBJ2-7; D is possibly TRBD1 (6 bases). The CDR3 contains 14 residues. V was trimmed by 1 base and J by 3 bases, leaving 10 bases between them. Germline CDR1 is SEHNR and CDR2 is FQNEAQ (reference sequence). DNA for the CDR3: TGTGCCAGCAGCTTAGTTGGACAGAACTACGAGCAGTACTTC. It codes for CASSLVGQNYEQYF.

The chain carries TRBV7-9 and TRBJ2-3; possible D gene TRBD2, 6 bases. CDR3 length: 15 residues. V shed 5 bases and J shed 3 bases, with 15 bases lying between them. The V gene's germline CDR1 is SEHNR and CDR2 FQNEAQ (reference sequence). CDR3 sequence: CASSPGGWGTDTQYF. In nucleotides, the CDR3 is TGTGCCAGCAGCCCAGGAGGGTGGGGGACAGATACGCAGTATTTT.

This rearrangement joins TRBV10-2 to TRBJ2-3; 9 nucleotides agree with TRBD2. The germline CDR1 and CDR2 sequences are WSHSY and SAAADI. CDR3 length: 18 amino acids. Trimming took 0 bases from V and 0 from J; bases not matched to a gene: 7. The CDR3 protein is CASSESILAGTSTDTQYF. CDR3 in DNA: TGCGCCAGCAGTGAGTCGATCCTAGCGGGGACTAGCACAGATACGCAGTATTTT.

Worth noting for this clone: At one boundary the junction diverges from the germline segment, which might be a read error. The V and J genes are TRBV6-1 and TRBJ2-7, with D hard to call. Germline V gene sequence: CDR1 MNHNS, CDR2 SASEGT. The CDR3 extends over 12 amino acids. CDR3 in DNA: TGTGCCAGCAGTGAGAGCTCCTACGAGCGGTACTTC. Its translation: CASSESSYERYF.

CDR3 coding DNA: TGTGCCAGTAGTTCCCAGTATGATCAGCCCCAGCATTTT. Translation gives CASSSQYDQPQHF. The chain has TRBV19 and TRBJ1-5; D is unclear. This CDR3 spans 13 amino acids. Germline V CDR1 and CDR2: LNHDA, SQIVND (reference sequence). V lost 5 bases to trimming and J lost 5 bases, with 10 bases between them.

V and J are TRBV5-4 and TRBJ2-5, with TRBD2 matching over 8 bases. Near its end, the DNA agrees better with TRBJ2-7, so the J call may be wrong. The CDR3 is 14 amino acids. Germline-derived CDR1 and CDR2 are SGHNT and YYREEE (reference sequence). CDR3 DNA: TGTGCCAGCAGCCCCGGGACTAGTTTGTACGAGCAGTACTTC. Its translation: CASSPGTSLYEQYF.

V usage is TRBV5-4 and J usage is TRBJ2-4; a possible D gene is TRBD2 (6 bases). The CDR3 is 16 amino acids. V was cut by 4 bases and J by 0 bases, with 14 bases left in between. The germline V gene has CDR1 SGHNT and CDR2 YYREEE (reference sequence). CDR3 nucleotide sequence: TGTGCCAGCAGCGCAGGGACTTCTCTAGCCAAAAACATTCAGTACTTC. Protein: CASSAGTSLAKNIQYF. Complete variable domain (other parts from reference TRBV5-4 and TRBJ2-4): ETGVTQSPTHLIKTRGQQVTLRCSSQSGHNTVSWYQQALGQGPQFIFQYYREEENGRGNFPPRFSGLQFPNYSSELNVNALELDDSALYLCASSAGTSLAKNIQYFGAGTRLSVL.

The genes are TRBV5-4 and TRBJ1-3; TRBD1 agrees at 7 bases. CDR1 is SGHNT and CDR2 is YYREEE in the germline V gene (reference sequence). The CDR3 is 16 amino acids. V lost 4 bases to trimming and J lost 2 bases; unmatched junction nucleotides: 9. CDR3 sequence: CASSGSGTDPGNTIYF. The CDR3 coding sequence is TGTGCCAGCAGCGGATCCGGGACAGACCCTGGAAACACCATATATTTT.

CDR3 DNA: TGTGCCAGCAGCTTAGATCTCGGACTAGTAGAGGGGGAGCAGTTCTTC. Its translation is CASSLDLGLVEGEQFF. The chain uses TRBV11-2 and TRBJ2-1, with TRBD2 matching 7 bases. This CDR3 comprises 16 residues. Germline-derived CDR1 and CDR2 are SGHAT and FQNNGV. Trimming took 0 bases from V and 10 from J; bases not matched to a gene: 12.

The V call is TRBV2, the J call TRBJ2-5; TRBD2 is a possible D gene (7 bases). This CDR3 region has 14 residues. Between the trimmed V and J ends, which lost 6 bases and 2 bases, there was a span of 13 bases. The germline V gene has CDR1 SNHLY and CDR2 FYNNEI. CDR3 region: CASSIQGGQETQYF. The CDR3 DNA reads as TGTGCCAGCAGCATACAGGGAGGGCAAGAGACCCAGTACTTC.

The chain has TRBV29-1 and TRBJ2-1; TRBD2 agrees at 8 bases. Germline assignment: CDR1 SQVTM and CDR2 ANQGSEA. The CDR3 has 16 residues. V was clipped by 2 bases and J by 0 bases; unmatched bases: 6. This CDR3 is CSVELAGKSSYNEQFF. The CDR3 DNA is TGCAGCGTTGAACTAGCGGGTAAGAGCTCCTACAATGAGCAGTTCTTC.

The CDR3 DNA follows: TGTGCCAGTAGTCGCACCGCGTCAGGGGGCTACTATGGCTACACCTTC. Protein: CASSRTASGGYYGYTF. The V gene is TRBV19, the J gene TRBJ1-2, with 8 bases fitting TRBD1. The junction had 11 bases not matched to a gene; V was cut back by 5 bases and J by 3 bases. This CDR3 is built from 16 residues. Germline assignment: CDR1 LNHDA and CDR2 SQIVND (reference sequence).

The J gene is TRBJ1-5, the V gene TRBV27; 8 bases align to TRBD1. With 8 bases clipped from V and 2 bases from J, the junction kept 8 bases outside the gene matches. The CDR3 consists of 15 residues. Per the germline V gene, CDR1 is MNHEY and CDR2 is SMNVEV (reference sequence). Here the CDR3 DNA reads TGTGCCAGCCAGAGACAGGGGTCGGGCAATCAGCCCCAGCATTTT. The encoded protein is CASQRQGSGNQPQHF.

The chain recombines TRBV5-1 with TRBJ2-7; 15 nucleotides agree with TRBD2. Trimming removed 3 bases from V and 3 bases from J; junction bases left unmatched: 4. The CDR3 contains 16 residues. Germline CDR1 reads SGHRS; CDR2 reads YFSETQ. CDR3 protein: CASSSGLAGGSYEQYF. The CDR3 DNA sequence: TGCGCCAGCAGCTCGGGACTAGCGGGGGGAAGCTACGAGCAGTACTTC.

The genes are TRBV10-3 and TRBJ1-2, with D unclear. Per the germline V gene, CDR1 is ENHRY and CDR2 is SYGVKD. This CDR3 region has 14 residues. V gave up 0 bases and J gave up 8 bases, with 13 bases separating them. CDR3 in DNA: TGTGCCATCAGTGAGTCGAGGGAGGCAAGCGGCTACACCTTC. As protein: CAISESREASGYTF.

This rearrangement joins TRBV12-1 to TRBJ2-1; the table gives TRBD2 as D, unverified against the DNA. TRBV12-1 is described as a pseudogene. CDR3 size: 13 residues. This chain's CDR3 is CASSYQSHPGGVF. Written as DNA, the CDR3 is TGTGCCAGCAGCTACCAGTCCCACCCGGGAGGGGTCTTC.

The chain couples TRBV5-4 to TRBJ1-6; maybe TRBD1 (6 bases). The length of the CDR3 is 16 residues. Trimming took 2 bases from V and 8 from J, leaving 17 bases between them. CDR1 SGHNT and CDR2 YYREEE come from the germline V gene (reference sequence). CDR3 loop: CASSFPGGAGDSPLHF. In DNA, the CDR3 is TGTGCCAGCAGCTTTCCGGGGGGAGCAGGGGATTCACCCCTCCACTTT. Variable domain in full (rest from reference TRBV5-4 and TRBJ1-6): ETGVTQSPTHLIKTRGQQVTLRCSSQSGHNTVSWYQQALGQGPQFIFQYYREEENGRGNFPPRFSGLQFPNYSSELNVNALELDDSALYLCASSFPGGAGDSPLHFGNGTRLTVT.

The rearrangement joins TRBV27 to TRBJ1-4, with 7 bases that match TRBD1. The CDR3 sequence is 15 residues long. Germline CDR1 reads MNHEY; CDR2 reads SMNVEV (reference sequence). V gave up 4 bases and J gave up 4 bases; unmatched junction bases: 6. In DNA form, the CDR3 reads TGTGCCAGCAGTTCAGGGACAGCGTATAATGAAAAACTGTTTTTT. Protein product: CASSSGTAYNEKLFF.